Detailed here is one T cell receptor (beta chain). The antigen is undetermined. The sample belongs to a study of blood T cells in healthy people across ages. General study points: The unsorted PBMCs prevented any conclusive comparison of naive versus antigen-experienced cells.

This CDR3 spans 12 amino acids. Germline CDR1 and CDR2: SQVTM and ANQGSEA. V shed 1 base and J shed 6 bases, with 9 bases lying between them. The authors ran a second PCR of about 7 to 11 cycles using a sample-barcoded 5' primer and a J-beta primer mix. Every single cDNA molecule received a tag from a template-switch adaptor with 12 random nucleotides. TCRdb processed the 5' RACE reads anew with MiXCR; each CDR3 protein has one entry. The repertoire holds around 800,000 distinct CDR3 sequences, with about a quarter as singletons. This sample was also put to use in a study of T cells of mothers and their children. As that study records: The output of TCR recombination is shaped by thymic selection similarly in related and unrelated pairs. None of the identified T cell clones proved to be persistent microchimeric clones.

The specimen was blood. The sequence came from a boy aged 5 to 17 in good health. This sequence joins TRBV29-1 and TRBJ1-2; D not resolved. In DNA, the CDR3 is TGCAGCGTTGAAGGTGGGGAAAATGGCTACACCTTC. Translation: CSVEGGENGYTF.